The rows below give T cell receptor beta chains drawn from one sample of a study of CD8+ T cells in alopecia areata. TCRdb's copy holds only in-frame clones and misses some; the assay was immunoSEQ multiplex PCR. Of 64,000 or so clones in the sample, around 42% are singletons; the top ten hold roughly 22%. Sequences were derived from CD8+ T cells sorted from blood, sampled around week 37, from a patient treated with tofacitinib. These receptors came from a human donor with alopecia areata. The CDR3 runs from the conserved cysteine through the conserved F or W. Fields, in order: V gene, clone size, J gene, CDR3 protein. A row's size may be missing; if present it is once, few, many or a size class.

TRBV5-1	.	TRBJ1-2	CASSLDGNYGYTF
TRBV4-1	.	TRBJ1-1	CASSQEGNTGARNTEAFF
TRBV4-1	.	TRBJ2-7	CASSHPTGGSEQYF
TRBV29-1	few	TRBJ1-2	CSVVNEEDPIYGYTF
TRBV27	.	TRBJ2-1	CASSLRGGPSYNEQFF
TRBV27	.	TRBJ1-1	CASSLGATNTEAFF
TRBV4-1	.	TRBJ2-1	CASSPRGGTSFYDEQFF
TRBV4-2	few	TRBJ2-3	CASSLNNLAAFTDTQYF
TRBV15	.	TRBJ2-7	CATSRIQGAAYEQYF
TRBV11-1	few	TRBJ2-1	CASSILTSGRANEQFF
TRBV18	.	TRBJ1-4	CASSPGTGVEKLFF
TRBV7-9	.	TRBJ2-3	CASSLAGLADTQYF
TRBV11-2	.	TRBJ2-1	CASGRTSYNEQFF
TRBV7-9	.	TRBJ2-1	CASSRPGGALNEQFF
TRBV29-1	few	TRBJ2-1	CSAEGLLDEQFF
TRBV19	.	TRBJ2-5	CASSGFGLADQETQYF
TRBV7-2	once	TRBJ2-7	CASSPGRVWEQYF
TRBV25-1	.	TRBJ2-3	CASSVRDRADTQYF
TRBV7-9	.	TRBJ1-1	CASSLGRRENTEAFF
TRBV4-3	few	TRBJ2-4	CASSQVTSGVAKNIQYF
TRBV21-1	.	TRBJ2-5	CASSKETQYF
TRBV15	.	TRBJ1-4	CATSRVLGDEKLFF
TRBV23-1	.	TRBJ2-7	CATIVADNYEQYF
TRBV14	.	TRBJ2-1	CASSHFNEQFF
TRBV7-9	.	TRBJ1-2	CASTPDAGDYGYTF
TRBV4-1	few	TRBJ1-2	CASSQDPSENYGYTF
TRBV7-2	once	TRBJ2-1	CASSPGGGSSYNEQFF
TRBV7-2	.	TRBJ2-3	CASSSGTSRTDTQYF
TRBV27	few	TRBJ1-5	CASSGRPGYNQPQHF
TRBV13	.	TRBJ2-2	CASSLRFGGTGELFF
TRBV14	.	TRBJ2-7	CASSQDMASGRSEQYF
TRBV7-9	.	TRBJ2-1	CASTKGLADNEQFF
TRBV14	few	TRBJ1-2	CASSLGLVDYTF
TRBV9	.	TRBJ1-2	CASSARTDRVSYGYTF
TRBV25-1	.	TRBJ1-2	CASSHIYGYTF